The clone carrying this TCR beta chain was seen only a few times. This record comes from a study of T cell changes during pregnancy in multiple sclerosis. Data came from immunoSEQ multiplex PCR; TCRdb stores just in-frame clones and leaves some out. The data show roughly 32,000 clones, with around nine tenths seen just once and around 0.4% held by the top ten. Germline CDR1 and CDR2: KGHSH and LQKENI. V was pared by 3 bases and J by 4 bases, with 6 bases of the junction left unmatched. This CDR3 has 15 amino acids. This clonotype originated in a female donor in good health, enrolled as a control in a pregnancy study. The specimen was CD4+ T cells from peripheral blood mononuclear cells, collected in the second trimester of pregnancy. The chain joins TRBV18 to TRBJ1-5, with 7 bases lining up with TRBD1. CDR3 region: CASSPGTVFNQPQHF. The CDR3 DNA reads TGTGCCAGCTCACCCGGGACAGTATTTAATCAGCCCCAGCATTTT. Full variable domain (rest looked up from reference TRBV18 and TRBJ1-5): NAGVMQNPRHLVRRRGQEARLRCSPMKGHSHVYWYRQLPEEGLKFMVYLQKENIIDESGMPKERFSAEFPKEGPSILRIQQVVRGDSAAYFCASSPGTVFNQPQHFGDGTRLSIL.